Presented here are 2 T cell receptor beta chains from one specimen sequenced in a study of blood T cell repertoires in COVID-19. Clones were sequenced by immunoSEQ multiplex PCR, and TCRdb holds only the in-frame ones, with some missing. The table lists 100,000 to 150,000 clones, around 81% of them singletons. Sequenced sample: peripheral blood. These receptors were collected from a man aged 60-69 years with acute or convalescent COVID-19.

This clone was seen just once. The V gene is TRBV7-9, the J gene TRBJ2-7, with TRBD1 identical over 7 bases. Per the germline V gene, CDR1 is SEHNR and CDR2 is FQNEAQ (reference sequence). V dropped 5 bases and J dropped 6; count of bases not matched to a gene: 7. This CDR3 is 13 amino acids long. The CDR3 is CASSPRDSAEQYF. The CDR3 region has the DNA TGTGCCAGCAGCCCAAGGGACAGTGCCGAGCAGTACTTC.

The rearrangement uses TRBV14 and TRBJ1-2, with D unresolved. CDR1 is SGHDN and CDR2 is FVKESK in the germline V gene. There are 15 residues in the CDR3. Trimming left V 4 bases short and J 2 bases short, with 14 bases between. Here the CDR3 reads CASSLRENWNYGYTF. The CDR3 bases are TGTGCCAGCAGCCTACGGGAGAATTGGAACTATGGCTACACCTTC.